These 15 T cell receptor beta chains share one sample of origin, sequenced in a study of cytomegalovirus exposure and HLA in healthy donors. Researchers ran the PCR with 60 Vbeta and 13 Jbeta primers. Clones were sequenced by immunoSEQ multiplex PCR, and TCRdb holds only the in-frame ones, with some missing. Altogether around 110,000 clones are present, about 76% being singletons, with the ten largest covering roughly 3.9%. The specimen sequenced was PBMCs. The receptors come from a woman between 25 and 40 years old in good health and CMV-seronegative.

V gene TRBV5-1 combines with J gene TRBJ1-2; D might be TRBD1 (5 bases). The V gene lost 4 bases and the J gene lost 0 bases, with 16 bases spanning the gap. Germline V CDR1 and CDR2: SGHRS, YFSETQ. CDR3 length: 16 residues. CDR3 region: CASSPDSTDTNYGYTF. CDR3 nucleotides: TGCGCCAGCAGCCCCGACTCGACAGATACTAACTATGGCTACACCTTC.

This rearrangement joins TRBV27 to TRBJ2-6, with D uncertain. This CDR3 is 15 amino acids long. Germline V gene lookup returns CDR1 MNHEY and CDR2 SMNVEV (reference sequence). Trimming cost V 3 bases and J 0 bases, with 6 bases left between them. CDR3 region: CASSLSRSGANVLTF. CDR3 sequence (DNA): TGTGCCAGCAGTTTGTCGCGCTCTGGGGCCAACGTCCTGACTTTC.

This chain connects TRBV18 to TRBJ2-2; 8 bases agree with TRBD1. The V and J ends lost 3 bases and 3 bases, in that order; junction bases with no gene match: 3. The CDR3 runs to 15 residues. The germline V gene encodes CDR1 KGHSH and CDR2 LQKENI. CDR3 residues: CASSPMGQDTGELFF. DNA for the CDR3: TGTGCCAGCTCACCCATGGGACAGGACACCGGGGAGCTGTTTTTT.

The V gene is TRBV28, the J gene TRBJ2-2; 9 bases are a match to TRBD2. CDR3 length equals 14 residues. In germline, CDR1 is MDHEN, CDR2 SYDVKM. With 8 bases clipped from V and 5 bases from J, the junction kept 6 bases outside the gene matches. The CDR3 loop reads CASSGLAGTGELFF. Written as DNA, the CDR3 is TGTGCCAGCTCGGGACTAGCAGGAACCGGGGAGCTGTTTTTT.

For the CDR3, the DNA is TGCGCCAGCAGCTCTCAGGCGACAAACGAGCAGTACTTC. It translates to CASSSQATNEQYF. The chain recombines TRBV5-1 with TRBJ2-7; D not certain. The V end was cut by 3 bases, the J end by 5 bases, with 12 bases between. CDR1 and CDR2 from the germline V gene are SGHRS and YFSETQ. The CDR3 length is 13 residues.

The V call is TRBV6-1, the J call TRBJ1-6; D gene ambiguous. The germline V gene encodes CDR1 MNHNS and CDR2 SASEGT. The CDR3 length is 12 residues. The ends were cut back, 10 bases at V and 9 bases at J, with 13 bases in the middle. The CDR3 DNA reads TGTGCCACACGACTAGGTGGTTCACCCCTCCACTTT. Protein product: CATRLGGSPLHF.

The rearrangement joins TRBV2 to TRBJ1-5; TRBD1 might be the D (5 bases). The CDR3 extends over 13 amino acids. The germline gives CDR1 SNHLY, CDR2 FYNNEI. V lost 6 bases, J lost 6 bases, and 12 bases lay in between. The CDR3 sequence is CASRAGLGQPQHF. As DNA, the CDR3 is TGTGCCAGCAGGGCAGGGTTGGGTCAGCCCCAGCATTTT.

The chain joins TRBV27 to TRBJ1-5; 9 nucleotides align to TRBD1. Trimming cost V 5 bases and J 7 bases; bases outside gene matches: 12. In germline, CDR1 is MNHEY, CDR2 SMNVEV (reference sequence). This CDR3 comprises 16 residues. CDR3 region: CASSGGTGWGRQPQHF. The DNA of the CDR3 is TGTGCCAGCAGTGGGGGGACAGGGTGGGGCAGGCAGCCCCAGCATTTT.

The CDR3 bases are TGTGCCAGCAGCGCCAATTATGGAGGGGGCTACGAGCAGTACTTC. This codes for CASSANYGGGYEQYF. The gene calls are TRBV6-5 and TRBJ2-5; TRBD1 or TRBD2 may be the D gene (6 bases each). The J call may be in error: the DNA end matches TRBJ2-7 better. The germline CDR1 and CDR2 sequences are MNHEY and SVGAGI. CDR3 length: 15 residues.

The chain links TRBV7-2 to TRBJ2-7; tentative D call: TRBD1 (6 bases). The CDR3 spans 13 residues. CDR1 is SGHTA and CDR2 is FQGNSA in the germline V gene. V was pared by 5 bases and J by 0 bases, with 8 bases between. As DNA, the CDR3 is TGTGCCAGCAGCCCAGGGGTCTCCTACGAGCAGTACTTC. It codes for CASSPGVSYEQYF.

The chain joins TRBV6-1 to TRBJ2-1; 12 bases line up with TRBD1. This CDR3 has 19 residues. Trimming removed 4 bases from V and 0 bases from J; junction bases left unmatched: 10. Germline-derived CDR1 and CDR2 are MNHNS and SASEGT. CDR3 DNA sequence: TGTGCCAGCAGTGGCCGGGACAGGGGGCGGGTGAGCTCCTACAATGAGCAGTTCTTC. This codes for CASSGRDRGRVSSYNEQFF.

The chain links TRBV7-9 to TRBJ2-1; 7 bases align to TRBD2. Trimming at V came to 3 bases and at J to 4 bases, leaving 12 bases not matched to a gene. The CDR3 loop spans 17 amino acids. Germline-derived CDR1 and CDR2 are SEHNR and FQNEAQ (reference sequence). CDR3 region: CASSFDMAGVGYNEQFF. CDR3 nucleotide sequence: TGTGCCAGCAGCTTTGATATGGCGGGAGTGGGTTACAATGAGCAGTTCTTC. Filled out from reference TRBV7-9 and TRBJ2-1, the complete variable domain reads DTGVSQNPRHKITKRGQNVTFRCDPISEHNRLYWYRQTLGQGPEFLTYFQNEAQLEKSRLLSDRFSAERPKGSFSTLEIQRTEQGDSAMYLCASSFDMAGVGYNEQFFGPGTRLTVL.

This clone occurred a few times. This chain links TRBV4-2 with TRBJ1-5, with 9 bases lining up with TRBD1. The CDR3 has 14 residues. Looked up from germline, CDR1 is LGHNA and CDR2 is YNFKEQ. V lost 1 base, J lost 7 bases, and 2 bases stayed unmatched. The CDR3 coding sequence is TGTGCCAGCAGCCAAGGGACAGGGGCGCAGCCCCAGCATTTT. The encoded protein is CASSQGTGAQPQHF.

This clone occurred a few times. This CDR3 is CASSDSVAQTDTQYF. As DNA, the CDR3 is TGTGCCAGCAGTGACTCCGTAGCGCAAACAGATACGCAGTATTTT. The genes are TRBV6-4 and TRBJ2-3; the D gene is possibly TRBD2 (5 bases). Germline-derived CDR1 and CDR2 are MRHNA and SNTAGT. V was clipped by 0 bases and J by 3 bases, with 10 bases between them. The CDR3 is made up of 15 amino acids.

The CDR3 spells CASSERSQGRSYEQYF. The CDR3 coding sequence is TGTGCCAGCAGTGAAAGGTCGCAGGGCCGCTCCTACGAGCAGTACTTC. This sequence joins TRBV6-1 and TRBJ2-7; maybe TRBD1 (5 bases). V was cut by 2 bases and J by 0 bases, with 14 bases left in between. The germline V gene has CDR1 MNHNS and CDR2 SASEGT. This CDR3 is 16 amino acids long.